Sequencing of this TCR beta chain was carried out in a study of PD-L1 blockade in urothelial cancer. About the study: Males with bladder-origin urothelial cancer constituted twenty-five of 29 patients.

Time point specified: peripheral blood 6 weeks after treatment start. The CDR3 totals 17 residues. Losses at the gene ends were 4 bases for V and 3 bases for J; bases not matched to a gene: 12. Germline values: CDR1 SGDLS, CDR2 YYNGEE. Generated by immunoSEQ multiplex PCR, the TCRdb table keeps only in-frame clones and is missing some. The sample lists around 41,000 clones, around four fifths seen once, with more than 12% in the top ten. The rearrangement joins TRBV9 to TRBJ2-2; TRBD2 aligns across 7 bases. Source: PBMCs, taken around atezolizumab (anti-PD-L1) treatment. This sequence originates from a man aged 60-69 years with urothelial cancer. CDR3 residues: CASSPRGGEWDTGELFF. In DNA form, the CDR3 reads TGTGCCAGCAGCCCCCGGGGAGGGGAATGGGACACCGGGGAGCTGTTTTTT.